These 2 T cell receptor beta chains share one sample of origin, sequenced in a study of prognosis after radiotherapy for stage I lung cancer. Amplification of TCR beta CDR3 from genomic DNA used two-round multiplex PCR. Amplification during the initial PCR round employed primers specific to each TRBV and TRBJ gene. TCRdb used MiXCR to reprocess the multiplex PCR reads, holding one entry per CDR3 protein. The repertoire holds about 18,000 distinct CDR3 sequences, with about 44% as singletons. Source: PBMCs, taken before or after stereotactic body radiation therapy (not recorded which). Every receptor here comes from a donor aged 50 or older with non-small cell lung cancer.

Turning to this clonotype: A read error is possible here, since a much larger clone lies one base away. V usage is TRBV5-5 and J usage is TRBJ1-6; D is uncertain. Germline CDR1 SGHKS, CDR2 YYEKEE (reference sequence). Trimming took off 1 base at V and 10 bases at J, with 9 bases between the two ends. The length of the CDR3 is 13 residues. The CDR3: CASSLLGGSPLHF. As DNA, the CDR3 is TGTGCCAGCAGCTTGCTGGGAGGATCACCCCTCCACTTT.

This clonotype turned up a few times. The chain combines TRBV7-9 with TRBJ2-5; tentatively, D is TRBD1 (6 bases). Trimming pared 1 base from V and 2 bases from J, leaving 14 bases between. This CDR3 is 16 amino acids long. In germline, CDR1 is SEHNR, CDR2 FQNEAQ (reference sequence). CDR3 sequence: CASSLVGQSGQETQYF. In DNA form, the CDR3 reads TGTGCCAGCAGCTTAGTTGGACAGTCTGGTCAAGAGACCCAGTACTTC.